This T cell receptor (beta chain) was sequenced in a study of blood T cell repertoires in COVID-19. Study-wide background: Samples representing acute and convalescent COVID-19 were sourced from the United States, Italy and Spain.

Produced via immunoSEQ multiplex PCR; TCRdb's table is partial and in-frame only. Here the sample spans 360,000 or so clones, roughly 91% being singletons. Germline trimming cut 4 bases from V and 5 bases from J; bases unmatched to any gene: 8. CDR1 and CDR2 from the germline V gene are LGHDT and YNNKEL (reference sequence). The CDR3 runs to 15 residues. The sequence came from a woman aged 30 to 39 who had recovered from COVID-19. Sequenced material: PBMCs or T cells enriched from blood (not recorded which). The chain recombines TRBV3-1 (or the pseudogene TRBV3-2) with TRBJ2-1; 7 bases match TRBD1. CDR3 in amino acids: CASSRRTGSHNEQFF. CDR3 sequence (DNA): TGTGCCAGCAGCCGCCGGACAGGTTCGCACAATGAGCAGTTCTTC.